Listed here are 6 T cell receptor beta chains from one sample, sequenced in a study of long-term antiretroviral therapy in people with HIV. Version v3.0 of the immunoSEQ assay was performed at survey level. Generated by immunoSEQ multiplex PCR, the TCRdb table keeps only in-frame clones and is missing some. The repertoire has tens of thousands of clones, approximately 95% of them found once; the top ten carry 7.5% to 9%. The sample in question was unsorted PBMCs, obtained 5.3 years after starting antiretroviral therapy. These receptors all stem from a man aged 25-45 years with HIV.

The CDR3 region has the DNA TGTGCCAGCAGTGGGCTAGCGGGAAGAGGGGGGGAGCTGTTTTTT. It yields the protein CASSGLAGRGGELFF. This chain links TRBV2 with TRBJ2-2, with 9 nucleotides matching TRBD2. With V trimmed by 4 bases and J by 8 bases, 8 bases remained unmatched. Germline lookup yields CDR1 SNHLY and CDR2 FYNNEI. This CDR3 has 15 residues.

The chain joins TRBV5-4 to TRBJ2-3; D is ambiguous. This CDR3 has 18 residues. The V end was cut by 0 bases, the J end by 2 bases, with 19 bases between. CDR1 is SGHNT, CDR2 YYREEE, per germline (reference sequence). The chain's CDR3 is CASSLVRSKGRLTDTQYF. The CDR3 coding sequence is TGTGCCAGCAGCTTGGTACGATCAAAAGGACGACTCACAGATACGCAGTATTTT.

The CDR3 DNA reads as TGTGCCAGCAGCCCCCCCTATGAGGGCAATGAAAAACTGTTTTTT. Its protein product is CASSPPYEGNEKLFF. The chain couples TRBV13 to TRBJ1-4; D is unclear. CDR3 length: 15 amino acids. The V gene lost 5 bases and the J gene lost 5 bases, with 15 bases spanning the gap. CDR1 and CDR2 from the germline V gene are PRHDT and FYEKMQ (reference sequence).

The rearrangement links TRBV2 to TRBJ2-1, with D unresolved. Looked up from germline, CDR1 is SNHLY and CDR2 is FYNNEI. This CDR3 spans 15 amino acids. V lost 1 base and J lost 2, with 9 bases in between. Written as DNA, the CDR3 is TGTGCCAGCAGTGAAGGGTCAATGGCCTACAATGAGCAGTTCTTC. Translating gives CASSEGSMAYNEQFF.

The chain is built from TRBV25-1 and TRBJ2-1; 14 nucleotides match TRBD2. There are 18 residues in the CDR3. V was pared by 6 bases and J by 0 bases, with 7 bases of the junction left unmatched. In germline, CDR1 is MGHDK, CDR2 SYGVNS. In nucleotides, the CDR3 is TGTGCCAGCAGCTTGGGACTAGCGGGAGCAAGCTCCTACAATGAGCAGTTCTTC. Amino acid sequence: CASSLGLAGASSYNEQFF.

This chain links TRBV9 with TRBJ2-2; 9 bases are shared with TRBD1. The CDR3 loop spans 17 amino acids. J lost 0 bases, V lost 0 bases, and 3 bases had no gene match. Germline values: CDR1 SGDLS, CDR2 YYNGEE. CDR3 sequence (DNA): TGTGCCAGCAGCGTAGAGGGGACAGGGCCGAACACCGGGGAGCTGTTTTTT. Residues: CASSVEGTGPNTGELFF.